These 15 T cell receptor beta chains share one sample of origin, sequenced in a study of cytomegalovirus exposure and HLA in healthy donors. Primers for the PCR totalled 60 Vbeta and 13 Jbeta. Clones were sequenced by immunoSEQ multiplex PCR, and TCRdb holds only the in-frame ones, with some missing. The profile shows some 200,000 clones, approximately 78% of them singletons. Sequencing was performed on PBMCs. Receptors were obtained from a young woman in good health and CMV-seronegative.

The V and J genes are TRBV9 and TRBJ2-7; 7 nucleotides line up with TRBD1. Germline CDR1 and CDR2: SGDLS and YYNGEE. This CDR3 comprises 16 residues. The V segment lost 4 bases and the J segment 7 bases; nucleotides outside the gene matches: 17. The DNA of the CDR3 is TGTGCCAGCAGCCAGAGACAGGGCGCAGCTTCTCGGGAGCAGTACTTC. Translating it yields CASSQRQGAASREQYF. The variable domain in full, with the rest retrieved from reference TRBV9 and TRBJ2-7, is DSGVTQTPKHLITATGQRVTLRCSPRSGDLSVYWYQQSLDQGLQFLIQYYNGEERAKGNILERFSAQQFPDLHSELNLSSLELGDSALYFCASSQRQGAASREQYFGPGTRLTVT.

This clone has a single count. V gene TRBV16 combines with J gene TRBJ1-1; D gene uncertain. Germline V gene sequence: CDR1 KGHSY, CDR2 FQNENV. V was pared by 2 bases and J by 10 bases, with 5 bases between. The CDR3 totals 10 residues. The CDR3 is CASSQVVAFF. CDR3 bases: TGTGCCAGCAGCCAAGTCGTAGCTTTCTTT. Full variable domain (remainder filled in from reference TRBV16 and TRBJ1-1): GEEVAQTPKHLVRGEGQKAKLYCAPIKGHSYVFWYQQVLKNEFKFLISFQNENVFDETGMPKERFSAKCLPNSPCSLEIQATKLEDSAVYFCASSQVVAFFGQGTRLTVV.

The chain carries TRBV4-2 and TRBJ1-2, with a tentative D call TRBD1 (6 bases). Trimming shortened V by 0 bases and J by 7 bases, and 6 bases separated the two germline ends. Germline values: CDR1 LGHNA, CDR2 YNFKEQ. The CDR3 loop spans 12 amino acids. CDR3 region: CASSQDRGGYTF. In DNA form, the CDR3 reads TGTGCCAGCAGCCAAGACAGGGGTGGCTACACCTTC.

The chain employs TRBV27 and TRBJ1-1, with D tentatively TRBD1 (6 bases). The CDR3 has 16 residues. The germline gives CDR1 MNHEY, CDR2 SMNVEV (reference sequence). Trimming stripped 5 bases from V and 1 base from J, with 17 bases between. CDR3 sequence reads: CASSRRQGPWNTEAFF. The CDR3 region has the DNA TGTGCCAGCAGTCGCAGGCAGGGGCCATGGAACACTGAAGCTTTCTTT.

The chain is built from TRBV7-9 and TRBJ2-1; D is unresolved. The V and J ends lost 5 bases and 7 bases respectively, with 9 bases between them. The CDR3 consists of 12 residues. The germline gives CDR1 SEHNR, CDR2 FQNEAQ (reference sequence). The CDR3 is CASSPARNEQFF. The DNA of the CDR3 is TGTGCCAGCAGCCCGGCCAGGAATGAGCAGTTCTTC. The variable domain in full, completed from reference TRBV7-9 and TRBJ2-1, reads DTGVSQNPRHKITKRGQNVTFRCDPISEHNRLYWYRQTLGQGPEFLTYFQNEAQLEKSRLLSDRFSAERPKGSFSTLEIQRTEQGDSAMYLCASSPARNEQFFGPGTRLTVL.

This sequence joins TRBV30 and TRBJ1-5; a weak D match, TRBD1 (6 bases). Germline CDR1 reads GTSNPN; CDR2 reads SVGIG (reference sequence). V was trimmed by 2 bases and J by 1 base, leaving 21 bases between them. CDR3 length equals 18 residues. For the CDR3, the DNA is TGTGCCTGGAGTTTAAGGGGGTCTCGGTCGGGAAGCAATCAGCCCCAGCATTTT. This codes for CAWSLRGSRSGSNQPQHF. The complete variable domain, with remaining parts taken from reference TRBV30 and TRBJ1-5, reads SQTIHQWPATLVQPVGSPLSLECTVEGTSNPNLYWYRQAAGRGLQLLFYSVGIGQISSEVPQNLSASRPQDRQFILSSKKLLLSDSGFYLCAWSLRGSRSGSNQPQHFGDGTRLSIL.

The chain combines TRBV6-1 with TRBJ1-5; 9 nucleotides agree with TRBD1. Losses at the gene ends were 1 base for V and 4 bases for J; bases not matched to a gene: 5. The germline V gene encodes CDR1 MNHNS and CDR2 SASEGT. CDR3 length: 16 amino acids. DNA of the CDR3: TGTGCCAGCAGTGAAGGTCTGGGACAGGGTAATCAGCCCCAGCATTTT. This codes for CASSEGLGQGNQPQHF.

The chain has TRBV5-8 and TRBJ2-1; the D gene is possibly TRBD1 (5 bases). The V end was cut by 4 bases, the J end by 9 bases, with 11 bases between. The CDR3 spans 12 residues. CDR1 is SGHTS and CDR2 is YDEGEE in the germline V gene. The CDR3 coding sequence is TGTGCCAGCAGCAACAGGTGGACTGAGCAGTTCTTC. It is translated as CASSNRWTEQFF.

The sample holds a few counts of this clone. CDR3 region: CASSPWAGDSNQPQHF. The CDR3 DNA reads TGTGCCAGCAGCCCCTGGGCGGGGGATAGCAATCAGCCCCAGCATTTT. The chain uses TRBV4-2 and TRBJ1-5; D is possibly TRBD1 (5 bases). Germline CDR1 and CDR2: LGHNA and YNFKEQ. The CDR3 extends over 16 amino acids. Trimming stripped 4 bases from V and 0 bases from J, with 13 bases between.

The chain links TRBV4-2 to TRBJ2-5; 11 bases agree with TRBD2. This CDR3 is built from 16 residues. V lost 4 bases, J lost 2 bases, and 6 bases stayed unmatched. Germline-derived CDR1 and CDR2 are LGHNA and YNFKEQ. The CDR3 DNA reads TGTGCCAGCAGCCTGACTAGCGGGGATTTTCAAGAGACCCAGTACTTC. Translated: CASSLTSGDFQETQYF.

The V gene is TRBV6-1, the J gene TRBJ1-4, with 8 nucleotides matching TRBD1. The CDR3 has 18 amino acids. Germline CDR1 reads MNHNS; CDR2 reads SASEGT. The J segment lost 3 bases and the V segment lost 2 bases, leaving 11 bases of the junction unmatched. The DNA for the CDR3 is TGTGCCAGCAGTGAAAGACCCGGTAGGACAGGGTCTAATGAAAAACTGTTTTTT. It codes for CASSERPGRTGSNEKLFF.

The rearrangement uses TRBV5-1 and TRBJ2-4; weak D call: TRBD1 (6 bases). CDR1 SGHRS and CDR2 YFSETQ come from the germline V gene. The CDR3 length is 14 residues. The ends were cut back, 0 bases at V and 7 bases at J, with 11 bases in the middle. The CDR3 DNA reads as TGCGCCAGCAGCTTGGCAGGGGACGGGAACATTCAGTACTTC. Translated, it gives CASSLAGDGNIQYF.

A few counts support this clone. J is TRBJ1-2 and V is TRBV19; D call uncertain. The CDR3 has 14 amino acids. V was shortened by 3 bases and J by 6 bases, with 14 bases between the two germline ends. Germline lookup yields CDR1 LNHDA and CDR2 SQIVND (reference sequence). The DNA of the CDR3 is TGTGCCAGTAGTATGGAGACGGGCGGGAATGGCTACACCTTC. Translated: CASSMETGGNGYTF.

The chain combines TRBV6-1 with TRBJ2-5; 10 nucleotides agree with TRBD1. The last part of the DNA fits TRBJ2-7 better; the J call may be wrong. Per the germline V gene, CDR1 is MNHNS and CDR2 is SASEGT. This CDR3 is built from 14 residues. The CDR3 DNA reads TGTGCCAGCAGTTGGGACAGGGGCTCCTACGAGCAGTACTTC. Protein sequence: CASSWDRGSYEQYF.

V is TRBV6-6 and J is TRBJ2-1; 7 bases agree with TRBD1. This CDR3 spans 13 amino acids. Trimming removed 7 bases from V and 4 bases from J; junction bases left unmatched: 4. Germline-derived CDR1 and CDR2 are MNHNY and SVGAGI (reference sequence). The DNA of the CDR3 is TGTGCCAGCACCGGACAGGAATACAATGAGCAGTTCTTC. Translation: CASTGQEYNEQFF.